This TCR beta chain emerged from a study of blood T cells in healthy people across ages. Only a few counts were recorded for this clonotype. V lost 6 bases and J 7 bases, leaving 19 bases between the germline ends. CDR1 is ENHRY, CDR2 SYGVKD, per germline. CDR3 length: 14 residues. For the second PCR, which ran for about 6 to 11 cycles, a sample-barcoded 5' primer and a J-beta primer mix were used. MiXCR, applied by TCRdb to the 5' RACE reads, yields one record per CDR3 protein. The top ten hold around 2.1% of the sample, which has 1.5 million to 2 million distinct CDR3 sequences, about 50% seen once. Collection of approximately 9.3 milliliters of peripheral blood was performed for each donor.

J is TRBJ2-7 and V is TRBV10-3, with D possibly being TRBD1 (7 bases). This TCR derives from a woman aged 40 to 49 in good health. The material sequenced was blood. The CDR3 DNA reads TGTGCCATCAGATCCCCAGGGGCAGGGGGGGAGCAGTACTTC. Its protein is CAIRSPGAGGEQYF.